This TCR beta chain emerged from a study of T cells after yellow fever vaccination. This clonotype was picked up a small number of times. Antigen unknown. Via MiXCR, TCRdb re-called the 5' RACE reads, giving one row per CDR3 protein. Of about 550,000 distinct CDR3 sequences detected, about a fifth appear once; the ten largest clones hold approximately 15%. V lost 7 bases, J lost 0 bases, and 13 bases lay in between. CDR1 SQVTM and CDR2 ANQGSEA come from the germline V gene. The CDR3 has 14 residues. Findings and limits, study-wide: A large majority of primary-vaccination clones showed up again after the booster (approximately 96% CD4, around 90% CD8).

The gene calls are TRBV29-1 and TRBJ1-3; no firm D call. The source material was PBMCs, sampled 15 days after the yellow fever booster vaccination. The TCR comes from a man between 25 and 39 years old who received the YFV17D yellow fever vaccine. The CDR3 DNA reads as TGCAGCGGGATAGACGAATTCTCTGGAAACACCATATATTTT. Its protein product is CSGIDEFSGNTIYF.